A single sample is the source of the 31 T cell receptor beta chains below, sequenced in a study of blood T cell repertoires in COVID-19. The data were produced by immunoSEQ multiplex PCR, yet TCRdb's version contains in-frame clones alone and is incomplete. There are 200,000 to 250,000 clones in the sample; 85% to 90% occur only once, and about 15% lies in the top ten. Sequences were obtained from PBMCs or T cells enriched from blood (not recorded which). The receptors originated from a man aged 30 to 39 who had been exposed to COVID-19.

This chain links TRBV5-1 with TRBJ2-3; 7 bases align to TRBD2. The germline V gene has CDR1 SGHRS and CDR2 YFSETQ. The CDR3 has 15 amino acids. J lost 4 bases, V lost 0 bases, and 5 bases had no gene match. The CDR3 DNA follows: TGCGCCAGCAGCTTGGGACTAGCAGCCCCAGATACGCAGTATTTT. Its translation is CASSLGLAAPDTQYF.

The CDR3 is CASSSTPNTGELFF. The CDR3 bases are TGTGCCAGCAGCTCGACACCTAACACCGGGGAGCTGTTTTTT. This sequence joins TRBV7-6 and TRBJ2-2; no clear D. Germline CDR1 SGHVS, CDR2 FNYEAQ. CDR3 size: 14 residues. V was trimmed by 4 bases and J by 2 bases, leaving 8 bases between them.

Only one count was recorded for this clone. V gene TRBV6-2 or TRBV6-3 combines with J gene TRBJ2-3, with 8 bases that match TRBD2. Germline CDR1 and CDR2: MNHEY and SVGEGT. The CDR3 covers 16 residues. Unmatched junction bases numbered 13, after V lost 6 bases and J lost 5 bases. CDR3 sequence: CASRPHGRGGLDTQYF. The CDR3 nucleotides are TGTGCCAGCAGGCCTCATGGACGGGGGGGCTTAGATACGCAGTATTTT.

The chain uses TRBV6-5 and TRBJ2-7, with D unclear. This CDR3 region has 12 residues. V dropped 5 bases and J dropped 2 bases, with 7 bases sitting between them. Looked up from germline, CDR1 is MNHEY and CDR2 is SVGAGI. CDR3 in DNA: TGTGCCAGCAGTCACAGTCCCTACGAGCAGTACTTC. This codes for CASSHSPYEQYF.

This rearrangement joins TRBV19 to TRBJ2-1, with 7 nucleotides matching TRBD2. The J segment lost 0 bases and the V segment lost 5 bases, leaving 7 bases of the junction unmatched. This CDR3 is 16 amino acids long. Germline assignment: CDR1 LNHDA and CDR2 SQIVND (reference sequence). The CDR3 nucleotides read TGTGCCAGTAGTCCCCGGGGCGGGAGCTCCTACAATGAGCAGTTCTTC. Translating it yields CASSPRGGSSYNEQFF. Supplemented by reference TRBV19 and TRBJ2-1, the full variable domain reads DGGITQSPKYLFRKEGQNVTLSCEQNLNHDAMYWYRQDPGQGLRLIYYSQIVNDFQKGDIAEGYSVSREKKESFPLTVTSAQKNPTAFYLCASSPRGGSSYNEQFFGPGTRLTVL.

The rearrangement joins TRBV10-3 to TRBJ1-5, with 7 bases fitting TRBD1. CDR3 size: 15 residues. V shed 6 bases and J 2 bases; nucleotides not matched to a gene: 7. CDR1 is ENHRY and CDR2 is SYGVKD in the germline V gene. The CDR3 loop reads CAIRADRSGNQPQHF. The CDR3 DNA follows: TGTGCCATCAGAGCGGACAGGTCGGGCAATCAGCCCCAGCATTTT.

The chain combines TRBV5-1 with TRBJ2-7; no firm D call. Per germline, CDR1 SGHRS and CDR2 YFSETQ. This CDR3 spans 14 amino acids. The V gene lost 2 bases and the J gene lost 0 bases, with 9 bases spanning the gap. The CDR3: CASSFEELSYEQYF. The CDR3 nucleotides read TGCGCCAGCAGCTTTGAGGAGCTCTCCTACGAGCAGTACTTC.

CDR3 residues: CASSPDFPSYNEQFF. CDR3 sequence (DNA): TGTGCCAGCAGCCCGGACTTCCCTTCCTACAATGAGCAGTTCTTC. V usage is TRBV14 and J usage is TRBJ2-1, with a tentative D call TRBD2 (5 bases). The CDR3 has 15 residues. Germline values: CDR1 SGHDN, CDR2 FVKESK. With 4 bases removed from V and 1 base from J, the gap between germline ends came to 11 bases.

The chain couples TRBV2 to TRBJ2-3; TRBD2 matches 13 bases. The V segment lost 6 bases and the J segment 6 bases; nucleotides outside the gene matches: 6. This CDR3 spans 15 amino acids. CDR1 and CDR2 from the germline V gene are SNHLY and FYNNEI. The CDR3 nucleotides read TGTGCCAGCAGGCCTCGGGGACTAGCGGGGGATACGCAGTATTTT. Its translation is CASRPRGLAGDTQYF. Filled out from reference TRBV2 and TRBJ2-3, the complete variable domain reads EPEVTQTPSHQVTQMGQEVILRCVPISNHLYFYWYRQILGQKVEFLVSFYNNEISEKSEIFDDQFSVERPDGSNFTLKIRSTKLEDSAMYFCASRPRGLAGDTQYFGPGTRLTVL.

The rearrangement links TRBV5-1 to TRBJ1-1, with D possibly matching TRBD1 (6 bases). V was pared by 4 bases and J by 0 bases, with 16 bases between. Germline values: CDR1 SGHRS, CDR2 YFSETQ. CDR3 length: 16 amino acids. CDR3 loop: CASSPGQNVMNTEAFF. The CDR3 DNA reads as TGCGCCAGCAGCCCCGGACAGAACGTCATGAACACTGAAGCTTTCTTT. The full variable domain, in which reference TRBV5-1 and TRBJ1-1 provide the parts outside the CDR3, is KAGVTQTPRYLIKTRGQQVTLSCSPISGHRSVSWYQQTPGQGLQFLFEYFSETQRNKGNFPGRFSGRQFSNSRSEMNVSTLELGDSALYLCASSPGQNVMNTEAFFGQGTRLTVV.

This clone was seen a single time. The gene calls are TRBV6-1 and TRBJ2-7, with TRBD2 matching 8 bases. Unmatched junction bases numbered 1, after V lost 0 bases and J lost 9 bases. In germline, CDR1 is MNHNS, CDR2 SASEGT. The CDR3 runs 12 residues. The CDR3 nucleotides are TGTGCCAGCAGTGAAGCGGGGACTAGGCAGTACTTC. This translates into CASSEAGTRQYF.

This clone was recorded a few times. CDR3 amino acids: CASSYLENTEAFF. CDR3 bases: TGTGCCAGCAGCTATCTAGAGAACACTGAAGCTTTCTTT. The chain employs TRBV9 and TRBJ1-1; D gene ambiguous. CDR3 size: 13 residues. Trimming cost V 4 bases and J 1 base, with 8 bases left between them. Per the germline V gene, CDR1 is SGDLS and CDR2 is YYNGEE.

This clone was counted a single time. J is TRBJ2-7 and V is TRBV20-1; 9 bases are a match to TRBD2. Germline V gives CDR1 DFQATT, CDR2 SNEGSKA (reference sequence). V shed 3 bases, J shed 3 bases, and the junction held 6 bases outside the gene matches. The CDR3 consists of 14 residues. The CDR3 here is CSASTRRGGYEQYF. CDR3 nucleotide sequence: TGCAGTGCTAGTACTCGGCGGGGGGGCTACGAGCAGTACTTC.

The J gene is TRBJ1-5, the V gene TRBV9; no clear D. This CDR3 is 13 amino acids long. The germline gives CDR1 SGDLS, CDR2 YYNGEE. V was shortened by 4 bases and J by 7 bases, with 12 bases between the two germline ends. This CDR3 reads CASSFAGVQPQHF. CDR3 in DNA: TGTGCCAGCAGCTTCGCCGGGGTACAGCCCCAGCATTTT.

The chain combines TRBV7-3 with TRBJ1-6; D uncertain. This CDR3 is built from 13 residues. Germline CDR1 is SGHTA and CDR2 is FQGTGA. Trimming pared 4 bases from V and 7 bases from J, leaving 8 bases between. In nucleotides, the CDR3 is TGTGCCAGCAGCTCCCTCAGAAATTCACCCCTCCACTTT. It yields the protein CASSSLRNSPLHF.

The chain combines TRBV10-1 with TRBJ1-4, with 9 bases that match TRBD1. Germline-derived CDR1 and CDR2 are WNHNN and SYGVQD (reference sequence). V shed 4 bases and J 5 bases; nucleotides not matched to a gene: 2. The CDR3 runs 14 residues. The DNA for the CDR3 is TGCGCCAGCAGTGGGGACAGGGAAAATGAAAAACTGTTTTTT. Translated: CASSGDRENEKLFF.

There are a few counts of this clone. The chain uses TRBV5-8 and TRBJ1-1; the D is unclear. The CDR3 is made up of 13 amino acids. CDR1 SGHTS and CDR2 YDEGEE come from the germline V gene. Trimming removed 4 bases at V and 10 bases at J, with 17 bases between. The CDR3 nucleotides are TGTGCCAGCAGCCCGGCCATCCAGGTTCGAGCTTTCTTT. Its translation: CASSPAIQVRAFF.

The rearrangement links TRBV5-1 to TRBJ1-4; D is possibly TRBD1 (5 bases). The V gene lost 2 bases and the J gene lost 8 bases, with 13 bases spanning the gap. Germline loops: CDR1 SGHRS, CDR2 YFSETQ. The CDR3 is 14 residues long. CDR3 sequence reads: CASSFPGNTEKLFF. The CDR3 nucleotides are TGCGCCAGCAGCTTTCCAGGGAATACGGAAAAACTGTTTTTT. Full variable domain (missing parts from reference TRBV5-1 and TRBJ1-4): KAGVTQTPRYLIKTRGQQVTLSCSPISGHRSVSWYQQTPGQGLQFLFEYFSETQRNKGNFPGRFSGRQFSNSRSEMNVSTLELGDSALYLCASSFPGNTEKLFFGSGTQLSVL.

The table lists this clone with a few counts. The chain carries TRBV4-1 and TRBJ1-1; 7 nucleotides match TRBD1. Germline trimming cut 2 bases from V and 4 bases from J; bases unmatched to any gene: 4. Germline V gene sequence: CDR1 MGHRA, CDR2 YSYEKL. The CDR3 is 14 residues long. For the CDR3, the DNA is TGCGCCAGCAGCCAATCCAGGGGGAGCACTGAAGCTTTCTTT. It encodes CASSQSRGSTEAFF.

The chain carries TRBV9 and TRBJ2-7, with a tentative D call TRBD2 (6 bases). In germline, CDR1 is SGDLS, CDR2 YYNGEE. Deletions cut 0 bases from V and 3 bases from J, with 13 bases between. The CDR3 runs to 15 residues. The CDR3 nucleotides read TGTGCCAGCAGCGTAGCTGGGGGGTTAATCTACGAGCAGTACTTC. Translation gives CASSVAGGLIYEQYF. The full variable domain, completed using reference TRBV9 and TRBJ2-7, is DSGVTQTPKHLITATGQRVTLRCSPRSGDLSVYWYQQSLDQGLQFLIQYYNGEERAKGNILERFSAQQFPDLHSELNLSSLELGDSALYFCASSVAGGLIYEQYFGPGTRLTVT.

The chain joins TRBV6-5 to TRBJ2-2; 8 bases are a match to TRBD2. Germline V gene data show CDR1 as MNHEY and CDR2 as SVGAGI. J was trimmed by 6 bases and V by 10 bases; bases with no gene match: 4. This CDR3 has 12 amino acids. CDR3 sequence: CATRLAPGELFF. The CDR3 DNA sequence: TGTGCCACCAGACTAGCGCCCGGGGAGCTGTTTTTT.

This chain connects TRBV7-6 to TRBJ1-2, with 8 bases identical to TRBD1. The V segment lost 3 bases and the J segment 8 bases; nucleotides outside the gene matches: 11. Germline lookup yields CDR1 SGHVS and CDR2 FNYEAQ. The CDR3 extends over 15 amino acids. This CDR3 is CASSLGAGGARGYTF. The CDR3, as DNA: TGTGCCAGCAGCTTGGGCGCAGGGGGCGCTCGGGGCTACACCTTC.

The rearrangement uses TRBV7-9 and TRBJ1-2; D remains unclear. This CDR3 contains 13 residues. Trimming cost V 2 bases and J 0 bases, with 4 bases left between them. Germline V gives CDR1 SEHNR, CDR2 FQNEAQ (reference sequence). This CDR3 is CASSLQANYGYTF. The CDR3 nucleotides read TGTGCCAGCAGCTTACAGGCTAACTATGGCTACACCTTC.

The V call is TRBV7-7, the J call TRBJ2-1; D is unclear. CDR3 length equals 15 residues. CDR1 and CDR2 from the germline V gene are SSHAT and FNYEAQ (reference sequence). V was pared by 3 bases and J by 8 bases, with 17 bases between. The CDR3 region is CASSFDTSRWDEQFF. CDR3 in DNA: TGTGCCAGCAGCTTCGACACCTCCCGGTGGGATGAGCAGTTCTTC.

The rearrangement links TRBV12-3 or TRBV12-4 to TRBJ1-3; no firm D call. The V gene lost 6 bases and the J gene lost 3 bases, with 9 bases spanning the gap. The CDR3 is 13 amino acids. CDR3 protein: CASSGSGGNTIYF. For the CDR3, the DNA is TGTGCCAGCAGCGGGTCCGGTGGAAACACCATATATTTT.

The rearrangement joins TRBV4-1 to TRBJ2-5; 8 bases are a match to TRBD1. The length of the CDR3 is 13 residues. The germline V gene has CDR1 MGHRA and CDR2 YSYEKL. J was trimmed by 5 bases and V by 4 bases; bases with no gene match: 3. CDR3 region: CASSPTGGETQYF. The CDR3 region has the DNA TGCGCCAGCAGCCCAACAGGGGGTGAGACCCAGTACTTC.

The chain combines TRBV6-1 with TRBJ2-5; TRBD2 might be the D (6 bases). CDR3 length equals 15 residues. The germline V and J ends were trimmed by 0 bases and 4 bases, with 12 bases remaining between them. Germline CDR1 MNHNS, CDR2 SASEGT. CDR3: CASSEASWGGETQYF. The DNA of the CDR3 is TGTGCCAGCAGTGAAGCCTCATGGGGAGGAGAGACCCAGTACTTC.

The V and J genes are TRBV4-2 and TRBJ2-2, with 8 nucleotides matching TRBD2. Germline loops: CDR1 LGHNA, CDR2 YNFKEQ. V shed 2 bases and J 0 bases; nucleotides not matched to a gene: 2. This CDR3 spans 16 amino acids. CDR3 DNA: TGTGCCAGCAGCCAATTTAGCGGGGCGAACACCGGGGAGCTGTTTTTT. Its translation is CASSQFSGANTGELFF.

The chain recombines TRBV28 with TRBJ1-2; D not certain. Per the germline V gene, CDR1 is MDHEN and CDR2 is SYDVKM. Trimming removed 11 bases at V and 0 bases at J, with 16 bases between. The CDR3 loop spans 14 amino acids. In nucleotides, the CDR3 is TGTGCCTCCGGGGTGGGAGCAGCTAACTATGGCTACACCTTC. Translated, it gives CASGVGAANYGYTF.

The V and J genes are TRBV5-1 and TRBJ2-7, with D perhaps TRBD1 (6 bases). V was clipped by 5 bases and J by 5 bases, with 20 bases between them. The CDR3 is 15 amino acids. The V gene's germline CDR1 is SGHRS and CDR2 YFSETQ. The CDR3 bases are TGCGCCAGCAGGTTGTCTGGGGGCAGGAGCGACGAGCAGTACTTC. Translated: CASRLSGGRSDEQYF. Complete variable domain (other parts from reference TRBV5-1 and TRBJ2-7): KAGVTQTPRYLIKTRGQQVTLSCSPISGHRSVSWYQQTPGQGLQFLFEYFSETQRNKGNFPGRFSGRQFSNSRSEMNVSTLELGDSALYLCASRLSGGRSDEQYFGPGTRLTVT.

The V call is TRBV12-1, the J call TRBJ1-2; the D call in the table, TRBD1, was not verified against the DNA. TRBV12-1 represents a pseudogene. CDR3 length equals 16 residues. The CDR3 coding sequence is TGTGCCAGCATCCAGGTCCCGGGACAGACCTTCTATGGCTACACCTTC. Translated: CASIQVPGQTFYGYTF.